This entry is about one T cell receptor beta chain. The sample originates from a study of blood T cells in healthy people across ages. A second about 6 to 12 cycle PCR used barcoded and J-beta primers. TCRdb redid the calling of the 5' RACE reads with MiXCR, one entry per CDR3 protein. The data hold over a million distinct CDR3 sequences, with about 43% observed a single time. V gave up 6 bases and J gave up 0 bases, with 8 bases separating them. CDR1 and CDR2 from the germline V gene are MNHEY and SMNVEV (reference sequence). The CDR3 has 14 amino acids. This TCR was recovered from a woman under 30 in good health. This chain uses TRBV27 with TRBJ2-2; the D gene is possibly TRBD2 (5 bases). The specimen sequenced was blood. As DNA, the CDR3 is TGTGCCAGCAGGCTGGGAGCGAACACCGGGGAGCTGTTTTTT. It encodes CASRLGANTGELFF.